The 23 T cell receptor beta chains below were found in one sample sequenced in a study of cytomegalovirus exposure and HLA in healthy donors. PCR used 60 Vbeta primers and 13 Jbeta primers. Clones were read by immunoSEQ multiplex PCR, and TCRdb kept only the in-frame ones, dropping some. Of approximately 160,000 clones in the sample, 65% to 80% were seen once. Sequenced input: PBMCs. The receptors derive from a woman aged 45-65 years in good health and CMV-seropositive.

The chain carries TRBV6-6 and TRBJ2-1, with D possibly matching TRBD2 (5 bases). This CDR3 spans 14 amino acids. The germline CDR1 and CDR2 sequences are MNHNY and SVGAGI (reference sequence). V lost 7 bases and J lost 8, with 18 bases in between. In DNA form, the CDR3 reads TGTGCCAGCACCGGACTGGCCCCTAGCTATGAGCAGTTCTTC. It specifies CASTGLAPSYEQFF.

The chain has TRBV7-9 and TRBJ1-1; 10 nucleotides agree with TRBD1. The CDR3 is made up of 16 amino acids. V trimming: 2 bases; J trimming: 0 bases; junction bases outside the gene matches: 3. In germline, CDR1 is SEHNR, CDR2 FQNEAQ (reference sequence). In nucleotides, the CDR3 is TGTGCCAGCAGCTTAAAGGGACAGGGGTTGAACACTGAAGCTTTCTTT. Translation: CASSLKGQGLNTEAFF.

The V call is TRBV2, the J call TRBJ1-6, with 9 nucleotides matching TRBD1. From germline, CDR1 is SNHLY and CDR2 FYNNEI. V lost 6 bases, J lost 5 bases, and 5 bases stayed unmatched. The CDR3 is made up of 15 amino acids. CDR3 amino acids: CASRSWDRDNSPLHF. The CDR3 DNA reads TGTGCCAGCAGGTCCTGGGACAGGGATAATTCACCCCTCCACTTT. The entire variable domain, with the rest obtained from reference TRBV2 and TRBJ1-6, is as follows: EPEVTQTPSHQVTQMGQEVILRCVPISNHLYFYWYRQILGQKVEFLVSFYNNEISEKSEIFDDQFSVERPDGSNFTLKIRSTKLEDSAMYFCASRSWDRDNSPLHFGNGTRLTVT.

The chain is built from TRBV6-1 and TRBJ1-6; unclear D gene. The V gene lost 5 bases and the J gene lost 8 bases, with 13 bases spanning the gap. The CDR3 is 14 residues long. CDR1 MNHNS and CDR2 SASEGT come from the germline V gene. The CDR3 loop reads CASSLSIADSPLHF. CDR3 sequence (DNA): TGTGCCAGCAGTCTTAGTATAGCCGATTCACCCCTCCACTTT.

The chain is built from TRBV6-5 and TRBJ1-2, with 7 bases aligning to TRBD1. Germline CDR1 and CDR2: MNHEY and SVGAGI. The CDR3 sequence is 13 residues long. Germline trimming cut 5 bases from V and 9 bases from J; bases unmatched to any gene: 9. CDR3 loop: CASSRQGRLSYTF. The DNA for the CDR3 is TGTGCCAGCAGTAGACAGGGACGATTGAGCTACACCTTC.

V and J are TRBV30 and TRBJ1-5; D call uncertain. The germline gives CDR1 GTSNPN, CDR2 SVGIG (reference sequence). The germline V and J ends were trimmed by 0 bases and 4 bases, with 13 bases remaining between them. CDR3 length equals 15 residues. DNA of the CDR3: TGTGCCTGGAGTGTTGGTGTACTGCATAATCAGCCCCAGCATTTT. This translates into CAWSVGVLHNQPQHF.

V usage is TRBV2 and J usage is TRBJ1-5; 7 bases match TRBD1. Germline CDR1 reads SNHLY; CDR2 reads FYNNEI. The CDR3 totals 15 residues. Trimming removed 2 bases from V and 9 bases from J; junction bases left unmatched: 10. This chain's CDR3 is CASSERTGESLPQHF. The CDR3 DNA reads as TGTGCCAGCAGTGAAAGGACAGGTGAAAGTTTGCCCCAGCATTTT.

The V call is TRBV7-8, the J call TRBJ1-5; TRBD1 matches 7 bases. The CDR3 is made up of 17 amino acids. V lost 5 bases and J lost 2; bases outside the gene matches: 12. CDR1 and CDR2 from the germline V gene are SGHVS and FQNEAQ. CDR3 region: CASSKRGQLAGNQPQHF. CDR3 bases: TGTGCCAGCAGCAAAAGGGGGCAGTTAGCCGGCAATCAGCCCCAGCATTTT.

The CDR3 region is CASRSQGDTQYF. The CDR3 DNA reads TGTGCCAGCCGATCTCAGGGGGATACGCAGTATTTT. The chain links TRBV6-5 to TRBJ2-3, with D maybe TRBD1 (6 bases). This CDR3 has 12 amino acids. Trimming shortened V by 8 bases and J by 6 bases, and 12 bases separated the two germline ends. Germline V gene lookup returns CDR1 MNHEY and CDR2 SVGAGI.

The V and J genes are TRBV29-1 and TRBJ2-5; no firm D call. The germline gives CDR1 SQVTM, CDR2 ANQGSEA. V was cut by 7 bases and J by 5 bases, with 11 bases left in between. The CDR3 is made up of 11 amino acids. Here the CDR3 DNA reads TGCAGCGCCGTTAGTTGGGAGACCCAGTACTTC. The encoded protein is CSAVSWETQYF.

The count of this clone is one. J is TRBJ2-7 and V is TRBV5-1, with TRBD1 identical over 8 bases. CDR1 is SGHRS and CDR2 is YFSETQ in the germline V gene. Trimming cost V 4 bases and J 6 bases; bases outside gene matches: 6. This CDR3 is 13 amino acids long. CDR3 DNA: TGCGCCAGCAGCCTGGGACAGGCGGCCGAGCAGTACTTC. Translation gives CASSLGQAAEQYF. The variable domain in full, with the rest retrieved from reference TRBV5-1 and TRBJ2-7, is KAGVTQTPRYLIKTRGQQVTLSCSPISGHRSVSWYQQTPGQGLQFLFEYFSETQRNKGNFPGRFSGRQFSNSRSEMNVSTLELGDSALYLCASSLGQAAEQYFGPGTRLTVT.

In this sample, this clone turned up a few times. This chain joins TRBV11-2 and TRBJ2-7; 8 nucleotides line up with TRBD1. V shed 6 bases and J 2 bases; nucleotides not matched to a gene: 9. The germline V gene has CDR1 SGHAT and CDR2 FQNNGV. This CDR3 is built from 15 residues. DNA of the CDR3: TGTGCCAGCAGTTTTCCGACAGGGGAAACCTACGAGCAGTACTTC. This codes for CASSFPTGETYEQYF.

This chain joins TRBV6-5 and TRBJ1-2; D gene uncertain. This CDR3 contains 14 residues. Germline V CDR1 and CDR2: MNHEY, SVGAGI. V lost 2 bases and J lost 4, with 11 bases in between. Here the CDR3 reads CASSYDGRSYGYTF. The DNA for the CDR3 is TGTGCCAGCAGTTACGACGGGAGAAGCTATGGCTACACCTTC.

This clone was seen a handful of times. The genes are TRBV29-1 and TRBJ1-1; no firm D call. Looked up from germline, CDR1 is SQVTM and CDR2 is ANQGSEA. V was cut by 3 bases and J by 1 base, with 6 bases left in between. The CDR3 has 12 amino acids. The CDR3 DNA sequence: TGCAGCGTTGATGTTCAGAACACTGAAGCTTTCTTT. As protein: CSVDVQNTEAFF.

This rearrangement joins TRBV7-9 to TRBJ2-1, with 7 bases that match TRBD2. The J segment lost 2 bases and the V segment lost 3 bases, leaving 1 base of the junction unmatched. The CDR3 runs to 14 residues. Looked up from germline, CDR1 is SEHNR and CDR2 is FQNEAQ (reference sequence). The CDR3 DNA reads TGTGCCAGCAGCTTCGGGACTACCTACAATGAGCAGTTCTTC. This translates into CASSFGTTYNEQFF.

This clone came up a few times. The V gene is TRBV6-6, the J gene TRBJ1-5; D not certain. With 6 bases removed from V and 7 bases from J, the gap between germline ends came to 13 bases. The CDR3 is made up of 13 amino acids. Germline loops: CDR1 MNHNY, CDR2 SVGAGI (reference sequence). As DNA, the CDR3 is TGTGCCAGCAGAAAACGAGAGGTCCAGCCCCAGCATTTT. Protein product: CASRKREVQPQHF.

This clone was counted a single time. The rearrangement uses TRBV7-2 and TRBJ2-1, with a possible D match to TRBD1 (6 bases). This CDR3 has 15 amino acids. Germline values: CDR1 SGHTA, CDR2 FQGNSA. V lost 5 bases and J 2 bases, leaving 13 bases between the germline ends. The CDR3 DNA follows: TGTGCCAGCAGCCCGGACAGCGGTCCCTACAATGAGCAGTTCTTC. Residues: CASSPDSGPYNEQFF.

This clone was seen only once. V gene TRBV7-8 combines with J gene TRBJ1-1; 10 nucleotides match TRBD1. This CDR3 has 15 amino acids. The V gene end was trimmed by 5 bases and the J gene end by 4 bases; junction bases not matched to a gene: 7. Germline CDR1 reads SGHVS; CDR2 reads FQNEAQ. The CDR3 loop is CASSLTGTGATEAFF. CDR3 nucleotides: TGTGCCAGCAGCCTAACCGGGACAGGGGCCACTGAAGCTTTCTTT.

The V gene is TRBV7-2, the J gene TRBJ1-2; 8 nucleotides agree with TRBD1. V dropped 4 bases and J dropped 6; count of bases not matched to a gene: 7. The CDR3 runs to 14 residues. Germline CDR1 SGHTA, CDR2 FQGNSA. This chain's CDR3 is CASSSDREGDGYTF. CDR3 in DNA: TGTGCCAGCAGCTCGGACAGGGAAGGGGATGGCTACACCTTC.

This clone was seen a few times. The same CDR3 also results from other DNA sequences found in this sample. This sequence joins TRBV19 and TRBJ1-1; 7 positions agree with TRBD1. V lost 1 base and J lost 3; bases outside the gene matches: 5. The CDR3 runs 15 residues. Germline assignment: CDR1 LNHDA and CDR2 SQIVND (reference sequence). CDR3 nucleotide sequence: TGTGCCAGTAGTATAGCGCCAGGGGGGCACACTGAAGCTTTCTTT. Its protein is CASSIAPGGHTEAFF.

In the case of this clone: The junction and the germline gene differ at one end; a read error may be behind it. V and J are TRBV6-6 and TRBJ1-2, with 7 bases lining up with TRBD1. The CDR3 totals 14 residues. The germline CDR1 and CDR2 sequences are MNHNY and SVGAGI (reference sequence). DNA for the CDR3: TGTGCCAGCAGTTACGACAGGGTTGACTATGGCCACACCTTC. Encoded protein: CASSYDRVDYGHTF.

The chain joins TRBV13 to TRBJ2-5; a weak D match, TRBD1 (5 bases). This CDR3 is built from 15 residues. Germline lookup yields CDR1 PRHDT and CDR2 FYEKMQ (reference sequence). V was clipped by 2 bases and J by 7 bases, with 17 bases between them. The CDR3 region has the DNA TGTGCCAGCAGCTTAAGGGGAACTGGGGCCGGGACCCAGTACTTC. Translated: CASSLRGTGAGTQYF.

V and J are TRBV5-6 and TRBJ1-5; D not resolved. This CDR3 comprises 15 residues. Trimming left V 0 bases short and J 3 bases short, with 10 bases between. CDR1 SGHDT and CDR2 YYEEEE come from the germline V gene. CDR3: CASSLGAGSNQPQHF. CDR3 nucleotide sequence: TGTGCCAGCAGCTTGGGGGCGGGCTCCAATCAGCCCCAGCATTTT.